The T cell receptor beta chain under discussion was sequenced for a study of blood T cell repertoires in COVID-19. Trimming removed 5 bases from V and 4 bases from J, with 15 bases in between. The germline V gene encodes CDR1 MDHEN and CDR2 SYDVKM. This CDR3 is built from 14 residues. The data were produced by immunoSEQ multiplex PCR, yet TCRdb's version contains in-frame clones alone and is incomplete. This table has approximately 110,000 clones, about 94% appearing once. The sequence was collected from a man in his fifties or sixties with COVID-19, enrolled during active disease. The J gene is TRBJ2-7, the V gene TRBV28; a weak D match, TRBD1 (6 bases). Sequencing was performed on peripheral blood. The chain's CDR3 is CASSPVGTSYEQYF. CDR3 in DNA: TGTGCCAGCAGTCCGGTCGGGACATCATACGAGCAGTACTTC.